These T cell receptor beta chains were read from a single sample in a study of cytomegalovirus exposure and HLA in healthy donors. The repertoire was sequenced with immunoSEQ multiplex PCR; TCRdb's copy has only in-frame clones and lacks some. Of roughly 290,000 clones detected, approximately 90% appear once; the ten largest clones hold less than 2.5%. Sequencing was carried out using PBMCs. These receptors all come from a woman aged 18-29 years in good health and CMV-seronegative. Both conserved end residues are part of each CDR3. A D gene is named only where the DNA matches it firmly. For some rows the clone size is stated as once, few or many, or as a class when expanded; others skip it.

D gene	clone size	V gene	J gene	CDR3 protein	CDR3 DNA
TRBD1	-	TRBV2	TRBJ2-7	CASSATGVEQYF	TGTGCCAGCAGCGCTACAGGGGTCGAGCAGTACTTC
TRBD1	-	TRBV30	TRBJ1-2	CACRQGYGYTF	TGTGCCTGTAGACAGGGATATGGCTACACCTTC
-	-	TRBV25-1	TRBJ1-6	CASSGIEEGNSPLHF	TGTGCCAGCAGTGGGATCGAGGAGGGCAATTCACCCCTCCACTTT
-	-	TRBV5-6	TRBJ1-1	CASSLNTEAFF	TGTGCCAGCAGCCTTAACACTGAAGCTTTCTTT
TRBD1	-	TRBV6-1	TRBJ1-4	CASSEARGGIGKLFF	TGTGCCAGCAGTGAAGCGAGAGGGGGCATCGGAAAACTGTTTTTT
TRBD1	few	TRBV5-1	TRBJ2-1	CASSPGQGIEQFF	TGCGCCAGCAGCCCGGGACAGGGTATTGAGCAGTTCTTC
TRBD2	-	TRBV5-6	TRBJ2-5	CASSPAGVEETQYF	TGTGCCAGCAGCCCAGCGGGGGTAGAAGAGACCCAGTACTTC
-	-	TRBV13	TRBJ2-3	CASRTRESTDTQYF	TGTGCCAGCAGAACCCGGGAGAGCACAGATACGCAGTATTTT
TRBD2	-	TRBV11-3	TRBJ2-1	CASSSGTSGGANNEQFF	TGTGCCAGCAGCTCCGGGACTAGCGGGGGGGCGAACAATGAGCAGTTCTTC
-	-	TRBV5-1	TRBJ1-4	CASRQQTTNEKLFF	TGCGCCAGCAGACAACAGACAACTAATGAAAAACTGTTTTTT
TRBD2	-	TRBV27	TRBJ2-7	CASSLAGERAFYEQYF	TGTGCCAGCAGTTTAGCGGGAGAAAGGGCTTTCTACGAGCAGTACTTC
TRBD2	-	TRBV4-1	TRBJ2-7	CASSQVASGGGYEQYF	TGCGCCAGCAGCCAAGTGGCTAGCGGGGGGGGATACGAGCAGTACTTC
TRBD1	-	TRBV7-9	TRBJ1-1	CASSSDRASTEAFF	TGTGCCAGCAGTTCAGACAGGGCTAGTACTGAAGCTTTCTTT
TRBD1	once	TRBV9	TRBJ2-3	CASSLETGISTDTQYF	TGTGCCAGCTCCCTCGAGACAGGGATAAGCACAGATACGCAGTATTTT
-	-	TRBV13	TRBJ1-5	CASSSGNRNQPQHF	TGTGCCAGCAGCTCGGGTAACAGGAATCAGCCCCAGCATTTT
TRBD1	-	TRBV25-1	TRBJ2-7	CASIPRTGGREQYF	TGTGCCAGCATCCCCAGGACAGGGGGCCGCGAGCAGTACTTC
-	-	TRBV27	TRBJ2-7	CASSLVPYTSYEQYF	TGTGCCAGCAGTTTAGTCCCCTATACCTCCTACGAGCAGTACTTC
-	-	TRBV5-1	TRBJ1-3	CASSPLGSSGNTIYF	TGCGCCAGCAGCCCGTTGGGGAGCTCTGGAAACACCATATATTTT
TRBD1	-	TRBV11-1	TRBJ2-7	CASSRGQGAQKRFYEQYF	TGTGCCAGCAGCCGAGGACAGGGGGCGCAAAAGCGATTCTACGAGCAGTACTTC
TRBD1	-	TRBV5-5	TRBJ1-2	CASSLQTGWIGYTF	TGTGCCAGCAGCCTTCAGACAGGGTGGATTGGCTACACCTTC
-	-	TRBV19	TRBJ2-7	CASSNPGQLIGEQYF	TGTGCCAGTAGTAATCCTGGACAGTTAATCGGCGAGCAGTACTTC
TRBD1	-	TRBV9	TRBJ1-2	CASSGASPGDRDYGYTF	TGTGCCAGCAGCGGGGCTTCCCCTGGGGACAGGGACTATGGCTACACCTTC
TRBD1	-	TRBV4-2	TRBJ1-1	CASSQGTGGAEAFF	TGTGCCAGCAGCCAAGGGACAGGGGGCGCCGAAGCTTTCTTT
-	few	TRBV6-4	TRBJ2-1	CASSPGESSNEQFF	TGTGCCAGCAGCCCAGGGGAATCGTCCAATGAGCAGTTCTTC
TRBD1	-	TRBV18	TRBJ1-2	CASSATGVGYGYTF	TGTGCCAGCTCAGCTACAGGGGTCGGCTATGGCTACACCTTC
-	-	TRBV5-6	TRBJ1-3	CASSPWGHSGNTIYF	TGTGCCAGCAGCCCGTGGGGGCACTCTGGAAACACCATATATTTT
-	-	TRBV10-1	TRBJ2-7	CASSEGVGDNYEQYF	TGCGCCAGCAGTGAGGGCGTGGGGGACAACTACGAGCAGTACTTC
-	few	TRBV7-8	TRBJ1-2	CASSGSLVQGYGYTF	TGTGCCAGCAGCGGCTCTCTTGTGCAGGGTTATGGCTACACCTTC
-	-	TRBV2	TRBJ1-6	CASSEGGLNSPLHF	TGTGCCAGCAGTGAAGGAGGCCTTAATTCACCCCTCCACTTT
TRBD1	-	TRBV27	TRBJ1-2	CATTTGPNYGYTF	TGTGCCACTACGACAGGGCCTAACTATGGCTACACCTTC
TRBD2	-	TRBV7-2	TRBJ2-7	CASSLDGLAGPVRAYEQYF	TGTGCCAGCAGCTTAGACGGACTAGCGGGGCCAGTCCGGGCCTACGAGCAGTACTTC
-	few	TRBV4-1	TRBJ2-7	CASSQDTGDEQYF	TGCGCCAGCAGCCAAGATACCGGGGACGAGCAGTACTTC
TRBD2	-	TRBV2	TRBJ2-7	CASSERGLYRSYEQYF	TGTGCCAGCAGTGAAAGGGGACTATATCGAAGCTACGAGCAGTACTTC
-	-	TRBV7-2	TRBJ1-5	CASSITGPYSNQPQHF	TGTGCCAGCAGCATTACAGGGCCCTATAGCAATCAGCCCCAGCATTTT
TRBD2	once	TRBV2	TRBJ2-4	CASNPLAGGTAKNIQYF	TGTGCCAGCAATCCACTAGCGGGGGGTACGGCCAAAAACATTCAGTACTTC
-	-	TRBV2	TRBJ1-5	CASMREADQPQHF	TGTGCCAGCATGAGAGAAGCGGATCAGCCCCAGCATTTT
TRBD1	-	TRBV27	TRBJ1-2	CASRTGGAGYGYTF	TGTGCCAGCAGAACAGGGGGCGCGGGCTATGGCTACACCTTC
TRBD2	-	TRBV9	TRBJ2-5	CASSAGGLAGVETQYF	TGTGCCAGCAGCGCGGGGGGACTAGCGGGGGTGGAGACCCAGTACTTC
TRBD2	-	TRBV5-1	TRBJ2-3	CASSIGTSGGGGTDTQYF	TGCGCCAGCAGCATCGGGACTAGCGGGGGAGGGGGCACAGATACGCAGTATTTT
-	-	TRBV9	TRBJ1-4	CASSTMTGPNEKLFF	TGTGCCAGCAGCACTATGACAGGCCCGAATGAAAAACTGTTTTTT
-	-	TRBV6-6	TRBJ1-5	CASSDQWGGVRPQHF	TGTGCCAGCAGTGATCAGTGGGGGGGCGTAAGGCCCCAGCATTTT
-	-	TRBV6-5	TRBJ1-1	CASMPARNTEAFF	TGTGCCAGCATGCCAGCGAGGAACACTGAAGCTTTCTTT
-	-	TRBV6-5	TRBJ2-3	CASSSQADTQYF	TGTGCCAGCAGCAGTCAGGCAGATACGCAGTATTTT
TRBD2	-	TRBV2	TRBJ2-1	CASSTLAAGDEQFF	TGTGCCAGCAGCACGCTAGCGGCGGGGGATGAGCAGTTCTTC
-	-	TRBV2	TRBJ2-2	CASSVAFSNAQGELFF	TGTGCCAGCAGTGTAGCTTTTAGCAATGCGCAAGGGGAGCTGTTTTTT
-	-	TRBV5-6	TRBJ2-7	CASSPTQRVLFHEQYF	TGTGCCAGCAGTCCGACGCAGCGGGTGCTATTCCACGAGCAGTACTTC